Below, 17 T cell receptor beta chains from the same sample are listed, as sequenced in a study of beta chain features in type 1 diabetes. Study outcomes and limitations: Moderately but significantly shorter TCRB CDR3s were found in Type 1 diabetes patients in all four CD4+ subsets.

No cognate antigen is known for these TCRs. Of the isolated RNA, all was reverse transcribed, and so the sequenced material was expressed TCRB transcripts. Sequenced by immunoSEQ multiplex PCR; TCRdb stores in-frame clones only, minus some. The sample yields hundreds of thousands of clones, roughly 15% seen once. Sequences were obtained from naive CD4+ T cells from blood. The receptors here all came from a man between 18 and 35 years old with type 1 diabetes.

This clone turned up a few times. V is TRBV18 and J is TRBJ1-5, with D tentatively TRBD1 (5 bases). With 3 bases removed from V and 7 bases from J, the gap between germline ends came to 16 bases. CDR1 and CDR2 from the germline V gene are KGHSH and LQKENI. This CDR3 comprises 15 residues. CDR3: CASSPPGRAYQPQHF. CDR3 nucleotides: TGTGCCAGCTCACCTCCTGGCAGGGCTTACCAGCCCCAGCATTTT.

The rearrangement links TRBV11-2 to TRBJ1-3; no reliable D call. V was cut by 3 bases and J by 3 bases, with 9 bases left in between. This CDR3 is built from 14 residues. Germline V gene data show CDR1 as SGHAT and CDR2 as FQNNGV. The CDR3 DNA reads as TGTGCCAGCAGCTTGGTGGTACTTGGAAACACCATATATTTT. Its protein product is CASSLVVLGNTIYF.

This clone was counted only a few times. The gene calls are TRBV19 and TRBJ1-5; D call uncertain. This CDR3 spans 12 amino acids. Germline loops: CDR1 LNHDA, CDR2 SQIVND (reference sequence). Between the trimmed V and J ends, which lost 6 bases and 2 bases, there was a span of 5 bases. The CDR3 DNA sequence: TGTGCCAGTAGGAGGGGCAATCAGCCCCAGCATTTT. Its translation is CASRRGNQPQHF.

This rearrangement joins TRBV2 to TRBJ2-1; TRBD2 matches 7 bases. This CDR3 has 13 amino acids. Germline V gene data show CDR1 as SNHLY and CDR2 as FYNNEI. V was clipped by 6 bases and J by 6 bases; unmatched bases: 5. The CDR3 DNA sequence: TGTGCCAGCAGGCGGGAGAAGGGCAATGAGCAGTTCTTC. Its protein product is CASRREKGNEQFF.

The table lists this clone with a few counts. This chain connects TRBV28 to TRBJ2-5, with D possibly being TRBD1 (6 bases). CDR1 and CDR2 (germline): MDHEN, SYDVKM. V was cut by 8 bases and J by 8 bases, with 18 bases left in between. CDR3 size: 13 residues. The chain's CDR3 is CASSLERGSTQYF. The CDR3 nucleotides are TGTGCCAGCTCGTTGGAGAGGGGGAGTACCCAGTACTTC.

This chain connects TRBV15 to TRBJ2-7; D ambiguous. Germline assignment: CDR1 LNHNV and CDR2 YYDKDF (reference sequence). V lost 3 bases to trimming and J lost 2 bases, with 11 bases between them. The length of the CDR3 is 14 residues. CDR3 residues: CATSRLVVPYEQYF. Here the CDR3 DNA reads TGTGCCACCAGCAGGTTGGTAGTCCCCTACGAGCAGTACTTC.

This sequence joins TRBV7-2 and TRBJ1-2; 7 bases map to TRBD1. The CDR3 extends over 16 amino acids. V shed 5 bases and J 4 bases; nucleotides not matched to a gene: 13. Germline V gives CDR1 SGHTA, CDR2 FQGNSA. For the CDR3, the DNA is TGTGCCAGCAGCGACTATCGAAGGGGGCGTACCTATGGCTACACCTTC. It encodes CASSDYRRGRTYGYTF.

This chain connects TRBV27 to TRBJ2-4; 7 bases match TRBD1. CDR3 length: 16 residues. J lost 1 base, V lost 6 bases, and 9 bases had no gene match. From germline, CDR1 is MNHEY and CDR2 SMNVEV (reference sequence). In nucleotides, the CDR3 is TGTGCCAGCAGGCCGACAGGGCTTACCGCCAAAAACATTCAGTACTTC. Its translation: CASRPTGLTAKNIQYF.

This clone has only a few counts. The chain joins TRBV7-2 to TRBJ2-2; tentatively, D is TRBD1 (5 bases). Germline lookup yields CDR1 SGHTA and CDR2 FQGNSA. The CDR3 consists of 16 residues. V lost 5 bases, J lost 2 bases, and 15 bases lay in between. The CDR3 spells CASSLTAPSNTGELFF. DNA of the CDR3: TGTGCCAGCAGCCTGACAGCGCCTTCTAACACCGGGGAGCTGTTTTTT.

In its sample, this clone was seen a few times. The CDR3 nucleotides are TGTGCCAGCACTTTGGACAGCTCTGAAGCTTTCTTT. Translating it yields CASTLDSSEAFF. The chain uses TRBV2 and TRBJ1-1; perhaps TRBD1 as D (6 bases). Trimming took 7 bases from V and 6 from J, leaving 12 bases between them. The CDR3 has 12 residues. Germline lookup yields CDR1 SNHLY and CDR2 FYNNEI.

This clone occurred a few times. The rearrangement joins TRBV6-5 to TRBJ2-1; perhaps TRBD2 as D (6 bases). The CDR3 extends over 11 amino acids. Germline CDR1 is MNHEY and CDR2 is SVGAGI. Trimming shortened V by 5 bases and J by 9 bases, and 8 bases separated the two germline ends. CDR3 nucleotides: TGTGCCAGCAGTATGGGAGGTGAGCAGTTCTTC. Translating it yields CASSMGGEQFF.

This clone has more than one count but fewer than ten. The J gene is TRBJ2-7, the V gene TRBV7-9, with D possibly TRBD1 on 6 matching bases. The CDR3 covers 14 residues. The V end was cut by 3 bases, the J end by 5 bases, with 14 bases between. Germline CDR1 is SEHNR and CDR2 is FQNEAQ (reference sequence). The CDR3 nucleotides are TGTGCCAGCAGCTTCCTTCAGGGGACCGACGAGCAGTACTTC. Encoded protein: CASSFLQGTDEQYF.

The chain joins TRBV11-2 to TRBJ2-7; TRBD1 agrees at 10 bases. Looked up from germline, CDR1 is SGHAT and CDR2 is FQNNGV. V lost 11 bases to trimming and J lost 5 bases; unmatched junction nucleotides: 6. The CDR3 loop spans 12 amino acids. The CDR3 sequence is CADSGTGDEQYF. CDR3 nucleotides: TGTGCCGACTCCGGGACAGGGGACGAGCAGTACTTC.

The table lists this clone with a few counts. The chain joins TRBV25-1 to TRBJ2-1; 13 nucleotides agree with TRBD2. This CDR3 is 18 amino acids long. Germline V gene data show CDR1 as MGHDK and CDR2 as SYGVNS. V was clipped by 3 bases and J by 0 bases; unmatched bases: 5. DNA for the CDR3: TGTGCCAGCAGTGAGGCGACTAGCGGGGGGAGCTCCTACAATGAGCAGTTCTTC. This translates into CASSEATSGGSSYNEQFF. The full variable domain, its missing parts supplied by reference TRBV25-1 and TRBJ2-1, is EADIYQTPRYLVIGTGKKITLECSQTMGHDKMYWYQQDPGMELHLIHYSYGVNSTEKGDLSSESTVSRIRTEHFPLTLESARPSHTSQYLCASSEATSGGSSYNEQFFGPGTRLTVL.

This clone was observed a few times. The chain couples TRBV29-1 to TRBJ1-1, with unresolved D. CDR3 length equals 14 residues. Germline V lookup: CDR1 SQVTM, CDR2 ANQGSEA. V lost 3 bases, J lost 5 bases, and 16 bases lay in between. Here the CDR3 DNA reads TGCAGCGTTGACTCTTCGGAGAGGCGGACTGAAGCTTTCTTT. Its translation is CSVDSSERRTEAFF.

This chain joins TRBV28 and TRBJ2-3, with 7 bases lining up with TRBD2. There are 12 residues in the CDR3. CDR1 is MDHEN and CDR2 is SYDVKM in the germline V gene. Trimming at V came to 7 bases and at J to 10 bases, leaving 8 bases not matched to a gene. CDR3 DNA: TGTGCCAGCACCCTTACGGGGGGTTCGCAGTATTTT. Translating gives CASTLTGGSQYF.

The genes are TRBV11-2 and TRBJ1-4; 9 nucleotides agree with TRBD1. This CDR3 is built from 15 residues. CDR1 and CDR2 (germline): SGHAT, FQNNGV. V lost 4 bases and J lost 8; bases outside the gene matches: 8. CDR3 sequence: CASSSTGGPGEKLFF. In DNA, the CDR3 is TGTGCCAGCAGCTCTACAGGGGGCCCGGGGGAAAAACTGTTTTTT.